Detailed here is one T cell receptor beta chain. What it binds is not known. With 60 Vbeta and 13 Jbeta primers, the PCR was carried out. Method: immunoSEQ multiplex PCR; TCRdb's copy keeps in-frame clones and lacks some. This sample has 120,000 or so clones, with about 10% found just once. These data belong to a study of cytomegalovirus exposure and HLA in healthy donors. Findings of the study overall: TCR association rates varied by HLA locus in a later analysis, with DRB1 highest and HLA-C lowest. Common viral pathogens were later found to be apparently linked to several of the most significant clusters. When presence/absence was analysed, sequencing depth was taken to be roughly uniform across donors.

This CDR3 contains 14 residues. Trimming stripped 4 bases from V and 3 bases from J, with 12 bases between. Germline CDR1 reads SNHLY; CDR2 reads FYNNEI. The receptor's source is a woman between 18 and 29 years old in good health and CMV-seropositive. The rearrangement links TRBV2 to TRBJ1-2, with a tentative D call TRBD1 (5 bases). The sequencing input was PBMCs. The DNA for the CDR3 is TGTGCCAGCAGTGGGGCTGACAGATACTATGGCTACACCTTC. It specifies CASSGADRYYGYTF.